These 32 T cell receptor beta chains came from one sample sequenced in a study of T cell responses to AZD1222 COVID-19 vaccine. Profiled with immunoSEQ multiplex PCR; TCRdb holds only in-frame clones, not every one. The sample gives more than 150,000 clones, 85% to 95% of which show up once; over 9.5% is in the top ten. Sequencing used peripheral blood, obtained on day 0 of AZD1222 vaccination. The source of these receptors is an adult in good health.

V usage is TRBV5-4 and J usage is TRBJ2-2; D gene ambiguous. Germline V gene lookup returns CDR1 SGHNT and CDR2 YYREEE (reference sequence). V lost 2 bases and J lost 5, with 7 bases in between. The CDR3 is 13 amino acids. The CDR3 is CASSLRPTGELFF. As DNA, the CDR3 is TGTGCCAGCAGCTTAAGACCAACCGGGGAGCTGTTTTTT.

This chain connects TRBV6-1 to TRBJ2-5; 9 positions match TRBD1. CDR3 length: 14 amino acids. The ends lost 2 bases at V and 5 bases at J; junction bases unmatched: 3. Germline V gives CDR1 MNHNS, CDR2 SASEGT. The CDR3 sequence is CASSEIQGAETQYF. The DNA for the CDR3 is TGTGCCAGCAGTGAAATACAGGGGGCTGAGACCCAGTACTTC.

V and J are TRBV6-2 or TRBV6-3 and TRBJ1-1; D is undetermined. Looked up from germline, CDR1 is MNHEY and CDR2 is SVGEGT. The CDR3 is 15 amino acids. The V end was cut by 5 bases, the J end by 6 bases, with 19 bases between. The CDR3 DNA reads TGTGCCAGCAGTCAGTCTCCTTTGCTTTACCCTGAAGCTTTCTTT. Protein product: CASSQSPLLYPEAFF.

The chain recombines TRBV6-1 with TRBJ1-5, with D uncertain. This CDR3 region has 14 residues. V lost 2 bases to trimming and J lost 0 bases, with 5 bases between them. Germline V gene lookup returns CDR1 MNHNS and CDR2 SASEGT. The CDR3 loop is CASSEQDSNQPQHF. CDR3 in DNA: TGTGCCAGCAGTGAACAGGATAGCAATCAGCCCCAGCATTTT.

V and J are TRBV10-2 and TRBJ2-1; 9 bases line up with TRBD2. This CDR3 region has 15 residues. V shed 4 bases, J shed 3 bases, and the junction held 4 bases outside the gene matches. The germline gives CDR1 WSHSY, CDR2 SAAADI. The CDR3 loop is CASSVAGAGYNEQFF. The CDR3 nucleotides are TGCGCCAGCAGTGTAGCGGGAGCGGGCTACAATGAGCAGTTCTTC.

The chain uses TRBV18 and TRBJ1-1, with D perhaps matching TRBD1 (6 bases). This CDR3 spans 14 amino acids. V dropped 3 bases and J dropped 2 bases, with 10 bases sitting between them. In germline, CDR1 is KGHSH, CDR2 LQKENI. The chain's CDR3 is CASSPLQGNTEAFF. DNA of the CDR3: TGTGCCAGCTCACCCCTACAGGGTAACACTGAAGCTTTCTTT.

This clone was recorded once. The chain recombines TRBV5-1 with TRBJ1-2; 7 nucleotides agree with TRBD1. The CDR3 sequence is 16 residues long. Looked up from germline, CDR1 is SGHRS and CDR2 is YFSETQ. With V trimmed by 4 bases and J by 5 bases, 14 bases remained unmatched. The CDR3 sequence is CASSADRDSGMYGYTF. The CDR3 region has the DNA TGCGCCAGCAGCGCGGACCGGGACAGTGGAATGTATGGCTACACCTTC.

This clone was seen once. CDR3 coding DNA: TGTGCCAGCAGTGCTAGGGGATGGAGCACCGGGGAGCTGTTTTTT. It encodes CASSARGWSTGELFF. The chain uses TRBV2 and TRBJ2-2, with D possibly TRBD1 on 5 matching bases. V gave up 4 bases and J gave up 4 bases, with 13 bases separating them. This CDR3 spans 15 amino acids. CDR1 and CDR2 (germline): SNHLY, FYNNEI.

This clone has just one count. This chain connects TRBV7-6 to TRBJ2-1, with TRBD2 identical over 9 bases. Per the germline V gene, CDR1 is SGHVS and CDR2 is FNYEAQ. The trim removed 2 bases at V and 2 bases at J, leaving 10 bases unmatched. There are 18 residues in the CDR3. CDR3 amino acids: CASSLNLLAGTPYNEQFF. DNA of the CDR3: TGTGCCAGCAGCTTAAATCTCCTAGCGGGAACCCCCTACAATGAGCAGTTCTTC.

DNA of the CDR3: TGTGCCAGCAGCTTAATGGGGAGCTCCTACAATGAGCAGTTCTTC. Its translation is CASSLMGSSYNEQFF. This chain connects TRBV7-8 to TRBJ2-1, with TRBD2 as a possible D gene (5 bases). Germline V lookup: CDR1 SGHVS, CDR2 FQNEAQ. V was pared by 2 bases and J by 0 bases, with 8 bases between. This CDR3 contains 15 residues. Filled out from reference TRBV7-8 and TRBJ2-1, the complete variable domain reads GAGVSQSPRYKVAKRGQDVALRCDPISGHVSLFWYQQALGQGPEFLTYFQNEAQLDKSGLPSDRFFAERPEGSVSTLKIQRTQQEDSAVYLCASSLMGSSYNEQFFGPGTRLTVL.

The V call is TRBV7-9, the J call TRBJ2-7; D call uncertain. CDR3 length equals 13 residues. CDR1 and CDR2 from the germline V gene are SEHNR and FQNEAQ (reference sequence). V was pared by 5 bases and J by 5 bases, with 13 bases between. As DNA, the CDR3 is TGTGCCAGCAGCCCCCATTATGGTGACGAGCAGTACTTC. Protein product: CASSPHYGDEQYF.

The chain joins TRBV7-2 to TRBJ1-2; D is unresolved. The CDR3 spans 13 residues. The V gene lost 6 bases and the J gene lost 4 bases, with 12 bases spanning the gap. Germline-derived CDR1 and CDR2 are SGHTA and FQGNSA. The CDR3 bases are TGTGCCAGCAGACCGGACGTCGGCTATGGCTACACCTTC. Translated: CASRPDVGYGYTF.

For the CDR3, the DNA is TGTGCCAGCAGCCAAGCGGGACGTCTACGGCCCTGGAATGAGCAGTTCTTC. It yields the protein CASSQAGRLRPWNEQFF. This chain uses TRBV14 with TRBJ2-1; D is possibly TRBD1 or TRBD2 (5 bases each). V dropped 1 base and J dropped 7 bases, with 20 bases sitting between them. This CDR3 comprises 17 residues. The germline V gene has CDR1 SGHDN and CDR2 FVKESK.

The rearrangement joins TRBV7-2 to TRBJ1-1; D uncertain. Germline CDR1 is SGHTA and CDR2 is FQGNSA. Trimming stripped 5 bases from V and 1 base from J, with 8 bases between. This CDR3 spans 13 amino acids. The CDR3 sequence is CASSTTRNTEAFF. Here the CDR3 DNA reads TGTGCCAGCAGCACCACAAGGAACACTGAAGCTTTCTTT.

The V call is TRBV6-5, the J call TRBJ2-7; D is unresolved. The germline V and J ends were trimmed by 0 bases and 2 bases, with 5 bases remaining between them. CDR1 and CDR2 from the germline V gene are MNHEY and SVGAGI. This CDR3 is 13 amino acids long. The CDR3 reads CASSYSITYEQYF. The DNA of the CDR3 is TGTGCCAGCAGTTACTCGATAACCTACGAGCAGTACTTC.

V gene TRBV11-1 combines with J gene TRBJ1-4; D is possibly TRBD1 (6 bases). The V gene's germline CDR1 is SGHAT and CDR2 FQDESV (reference sequence). V was cut by 1 base and J by 2 bases, with 8 bases left in between. CDR3 size: 15 residues. CDR3 DNA: TGTGCCAGCAGCTTAGTCGGACAGACTAATGAAAAACTGTTTTTT. Its protein is CASSLVGQTNEKLFF. The full variable domain, with the rest looked up from reference TRBV11-1 and TRBJ1-4, is EAEVAQSPRYKITEKSQAVAFWCDPISGHATLYWYRQILGQGPELLVQFQDESVVDDSQLPKDRFSAERLKGVDSTLKIQPAELGDSAMYLCASSLVGQTNEKLFFGSGTQLSVL.

The gene calls are TRBV10-3 and TRBJ1-5, with TRBD1 identical over 9 bases. Trimming cost V 8 bases and J 6 bases; bases outside gene matches: 11. The length of the CDR3 is 15 residues. CDR1 is ENHRY and CDR2 is SYGVKD in the germline V gene. CDR3 in amino acids: CAICADRGFSQPQHF. The CDR3 region has the DNA TGTGCCATCTGCGCAGACAGGGGGTTTAGTCAGCCCCAGCATTTT.

V and J are TRBV27 and TRBJ2-3; TRBD2 aligns across 7 bases. From germline, CDR1 is MNHEY and CDR2 SMNVEV (reference sequence). The V segment lost 6 bases and the J segment 10 bases; nucleotides outside the gene matches: 16. This CDR3 contains 15 residues. DNA for the CDR3: TGTGCCAGCAGATTGGGAGGGCGGCCCTCCTCGGCGCAGTATTTT. It translates to CASRLGGRPSSAQYF.

This rearrangement joins TRBV2 to TRBJ1-2; tentative D call: TRBD1 (6 bases). Trimming pared 10 bases from V and 8 bases from J, leaving 17 bases between. The CDR3 extends over 12 amino acids. The germline V gene has CDR1 SNHLY and CDR2 FYNNEI. CDR3 in DNA: TGTGCCAACATGGAGGGGGACCGGGGCTACACCTTC. Translated: CANMEGDRGYTF.

V usage is TRBV5-1 and J usage is TRBJ1-1, with D uncertain. With 4 bases removed from V and 1 base from J, the gap between germline ends came to 8 bases. Per the germline V gene, CDR1 is SGHRS and CDR2 is YFSETQ. The CDR3 runs 13 residues. The CDR3 sequence: CASSIGENTEAFF. CDR3 sequence (DNA): TGCGCCAGCAGCATCGGAGAGAACACTGAAGCTTTCTTT.

This chain links TRBV5-1 with TRBJ1-3; D possibly corresponds to TRBD1 (5 bases). Germline CDR1 is SGHRS and CDR2 is YFSETQ. This CDR3 has 16 amino acids. Trimming took off 4 bases at V and 0 bases at J, with 14 bases between the two ends. DNA for the CDR3: TGCGCCAGCAGCGTGGACATCATGAGCTCTGGAAACACCATATATTTT. Its protein product is CASSVDIMSSGNTIYF.

J is TRBJ2-3 and V is TRBV3-1 (or the pseudogene TRBV3-2), with 7 bases lining up with TRBD1. CDR3 length equals 16 residues. Germline CDR1 reads LGHDT; CDR2 reads YNNKEL (reference sequence). Trimming at V came to 3 bases and at J to 4 bases, leaving 10 bases not matched to a gene. CDR3 residues: CASSHPPGQSADTQYF. In DNA form, the CDR3 reads TGTGCCAGCAGCCACCCTCCGGGACAGTCGGCAGATACGCAGTATTTT.

The V call is TRBV9, the J call TRBJ1-3, with D possibly matching TRBD1 (5 bases). The CDR3 is made up of 14 amino acids. V shed 2 bases and J shed 2 bases, with 8 bases lying between them. The germline V gene has CDR1 SGDLS and CDR2 YYNGEE. DNA for the CDR3: TGTGCCAGCAGCGTCGGGGGAACTGGAAACACCATATATTTT. This translates into CASSVGGTGNTIYF.

The chain carries TRBV15 and TRBJ1-3, with D perhaps TRBD1 (5 bases). Germline V gene sequence: CDR1 LNHNV, CDR2 YYDKDF (reference sequence). The CDR3 runs to 16 residues. The V end lost 0 bases, the J end lost 0 bases, and 9 bases lay between the germline ends. CDR3 sequence reads: CATSREGLHSGNTIYF. The CDR3 nucleotides are TGTGCCACCAGCAGAGAGGGACTTCACTCTGGAAACACCATATATTTT.

V gene TRBV11-3 combines with J gene TRBJ2-2; TRBD2 might be the D (6 bases). Germline assignment: CDR1 SGHNT and CDR2 YENEEA. This CDR3 region has 13 residues. Between the trimmed V and J ends, which lost 8 bases and 7 bases, there was a span of 14 bases. The chain's CDR3 is CASSWGEGGELFF. The CDR3, as DNA: TGTGCCAGCTCCTGGGGGGAAGGCGGGGAGCTGTTTTTT. Using reference TRBV11-3 and TRBJ2-2 for the parts outside the CDR3, the full variable domain is EAGVVQSPRYKIIEKKQPVAFWCNPISGHNTLYWYLQNLGQGPELLIRYENEEAVDDSQLPKDRFSAERLKGVDSTLKIQPAELGDSAVYLCASSWGEGGELFFGEGSRLTVL.

Only one count was recorded for this clone. This chain connects TRBV7-9 to TRBJ1-1, with D unclear. Germline values: CDR1 SEHNR, CDR2 FQNEAQ (reference sequence). This CDR3 is 14 amino acids long. V lost 1 base, J lost 7 bases, and 13 bases lay in between. CDR3 sequence (DNA): TGTGCCAGCAGCTTAGGGGTGAGATCTTTTGAAGCTTTCTTT. Amino acids: CASSLGVRSFEAFF.

The chain combines TRBV19 with TRBJ1-3, with D hard to call. The CDR3 extends over 14 amino acids. The germline V and J ends were trimmed by 8 bases and 2 bases, with 13 bases remaining between them. Per germline, CDR1 LNHDA and CDR2 SQIVND (reference sequence). The CDR3: CASESPEAGNTIYF. CDR3 coding DNA: TGTGCCAGTGAGTCCCCGGAAGCTGGAAACACCATATATTTT. Complete variable domain (other parts from reference TRBV19 and TRBJ1-3): DGGITQSPKYLFRKEGQNVTLSCEQNLNHDAMYWYRQDPGQGLRLIYYSQIVNDFQKGDIAEGYSVSREKKESFPLTVTSAQKNPTAFYLCASESPEAGNTIYFGEGSWLTVV.

The DNA of the CDR3 is TGTGCCAGCACTTTGGGGGGAGTCCAGCCCCAGCATTTT. Its protein product is CASTLGGVQPQHF. V is TRBV6-5 and J is TRBJ1-5, with D possibly being TRBD1 (5 bases). CDR1 is MNHEY and CDR2 is SVGAGI in the germline V gene. Trimming took 7 bases from V and 7 from J, leaving 14 bases between them. This CDR3 region has 13 residues.

The chain has TRBV7-8 and TRBJ1-2, with D unclear. This CDR3 contains 14 residues. CDR1 is SGHVS, CDR2 FQNEAQ, per germline. V lost 5 bases, J lost 4 bases, and 14 bases lay in between. The CDR3 region is CASSPRTAFYGYTF. The DNA of the CDR3 is TGTGCCAGCAGCCCCAGGACGGCTTTCTATGGCTACACCTTC.

V usage is TRBV3-1 (or the pseudogene TRBV3-2) and J usage is TRBJ1-2, with D possibly being TRBD1 (6 bases). V lost 9 bases and J 5 bases, leaving 13 bases between the germline ends. CDR3 size: 12 residues. Per germline, CDR1 LGHDT and CDR2 YNNKEL (reference sequence). In DNA, the CDR3 is TGTGCCAGTACAGGGCAGGCGTATGGCTACACCTTC. Translating it yields CASTGQAYGYTF.

V and J are TRBV25-1 and TRBJ2-7, with TRBD1 matching over 7 bases. The CDR3 is 14 residues long. Germline CDR1 MGHDK, CDR2 SYGVNS. V lost 6 bases, J lost 6 bases, and 11 bases stayed unmatched. The CDR3 nucleotides are TGTGCCAGCAGGGAGACAGGGAGCCTTTCCGAGCAGTACTTC. Its protein is CASRETGSLSEQYF.

The count of this clone is one. V usage is TRBV29-1 and J usage is TRBJ2-7, with 13 bases lining up with TRBD2. The CDR3 consists of 15 residues. Germline V gene sequence: CDR1 SQVTM, CDR2 ANQGSEA. The trim removed 4 bases at V and 2 bases at J, leaving 5 bases unmatched. The CDR3 sequence is CSVVGTSGTTYEQYF. For the CDR3, the DNA is TGCAGCGTTGTAGGGACTAGCGGGACAACCTACGAGCAGTACTTC.